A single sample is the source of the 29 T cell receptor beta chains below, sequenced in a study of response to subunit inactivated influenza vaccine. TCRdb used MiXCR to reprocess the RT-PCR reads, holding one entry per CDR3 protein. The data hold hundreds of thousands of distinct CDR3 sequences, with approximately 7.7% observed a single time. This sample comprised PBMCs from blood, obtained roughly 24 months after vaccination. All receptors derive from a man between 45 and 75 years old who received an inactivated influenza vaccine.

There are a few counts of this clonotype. The CDR3 DNA is TGTGCCAGCAGACGAGTTAGCGGGGGGGAGACCCAGTACTTC. This gives the protein CASRRVSGGETQYF. V gene TRBV7-8 combines with J gene TRBJ2-5, with 10 bases identical to TRBD2. This CDR3 comprises 14 residues. The trim removed 6 bases at V and 5 bases at J, leaving 6 bases unmatched. Germline CDR1 SGHVS, CDR2 FQNEAQ.

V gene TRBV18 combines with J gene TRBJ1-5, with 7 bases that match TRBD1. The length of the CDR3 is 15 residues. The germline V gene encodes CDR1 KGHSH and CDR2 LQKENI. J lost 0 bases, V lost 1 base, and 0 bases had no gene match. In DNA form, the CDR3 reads TGTGCCAGCTCACCACAGGGGGCTAGCAATCAGCCCCAGCATTTT. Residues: CASSPQGASNQPQHF.

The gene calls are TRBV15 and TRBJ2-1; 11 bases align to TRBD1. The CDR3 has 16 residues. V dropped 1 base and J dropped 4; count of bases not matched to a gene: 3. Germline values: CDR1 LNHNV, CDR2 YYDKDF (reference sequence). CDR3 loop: CATSRGRDRGYNEQFF. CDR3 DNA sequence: TGTGCCACCAGCAGAGGCCGGGACAGGGGGTACAATGAGCAGTTCTTC.

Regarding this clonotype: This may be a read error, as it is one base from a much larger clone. The CDR3 loop is CASGRPGQGTYEQYF. CDR3 in DNA: TGTGCCAGCGGCCGTCCGGGACAGGGGACCTACGAGCAGTACTTC. The chain joins TRBV3-1 to TRBJ2-7; 10 bases fit TRBD1. Germline CDR1 is LGHDT and CDR2 is YNNKEL (reference sequence). The length of the CDR3 is 15 residues. The ends lost 8 bases at V and 2 bases at J; junction bases unmatched: 9.

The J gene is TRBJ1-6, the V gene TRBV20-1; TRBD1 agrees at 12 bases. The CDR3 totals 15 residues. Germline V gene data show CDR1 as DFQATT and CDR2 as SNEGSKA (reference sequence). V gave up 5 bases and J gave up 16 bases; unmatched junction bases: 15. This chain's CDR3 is CSAGTAGQGATALHF. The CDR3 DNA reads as TGCAGTGCTGGAACAGCGGGACAGGGGGCTACTGCGCTCCACTTT.

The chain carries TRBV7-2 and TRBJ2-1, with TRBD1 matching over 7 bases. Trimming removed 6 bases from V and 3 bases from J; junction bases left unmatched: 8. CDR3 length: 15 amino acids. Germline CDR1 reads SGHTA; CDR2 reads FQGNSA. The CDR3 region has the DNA TGTGCCAGCAGTTTTGACAGGGATATCTACAATGAGCAGTTCTTC. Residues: CASSFDRDIYNEQFF.

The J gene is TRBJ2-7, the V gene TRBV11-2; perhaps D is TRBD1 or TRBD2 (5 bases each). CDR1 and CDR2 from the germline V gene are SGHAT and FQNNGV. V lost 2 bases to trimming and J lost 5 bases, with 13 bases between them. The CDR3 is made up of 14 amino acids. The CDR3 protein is CASSLNRDGDEQYF. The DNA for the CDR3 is TGTGCCAGCAGCTTAAACCGGGACGGAGACGAGCAGTACTTC.

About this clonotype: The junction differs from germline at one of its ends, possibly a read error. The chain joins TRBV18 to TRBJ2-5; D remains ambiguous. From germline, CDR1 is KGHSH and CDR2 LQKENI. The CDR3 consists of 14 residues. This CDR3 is CASSPLATQETQYF. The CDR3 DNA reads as TGTGCCAGCTCTCCACTGGCCACACAAGAGACCCAGTACTTC.

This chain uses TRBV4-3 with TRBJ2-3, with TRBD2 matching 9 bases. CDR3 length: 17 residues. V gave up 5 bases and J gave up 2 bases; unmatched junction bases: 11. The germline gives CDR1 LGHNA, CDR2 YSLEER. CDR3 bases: TGCGCCAGCAGCTACCCCGGGGTAGCGGGAGTCACAGATACGCAGTATTTT. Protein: CASSYPGVAGVTDTQYF.

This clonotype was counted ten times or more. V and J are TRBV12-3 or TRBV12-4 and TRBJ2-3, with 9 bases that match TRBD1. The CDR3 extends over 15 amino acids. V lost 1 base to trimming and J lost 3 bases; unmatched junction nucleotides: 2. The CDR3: CASSLGDRDTDTQYF. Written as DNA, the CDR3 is TGTGCCAGCAGTTTAGGGGACAGGGATACAGATACGCAGTATTTT.

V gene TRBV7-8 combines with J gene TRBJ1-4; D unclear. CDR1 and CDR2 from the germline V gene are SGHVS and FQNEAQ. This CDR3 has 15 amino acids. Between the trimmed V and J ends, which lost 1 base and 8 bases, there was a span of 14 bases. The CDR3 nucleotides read TGTGCCAGCAGCTTAGTTGGGGTGGGTGGGGAAAAACTGTTTTTT. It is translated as CASSLVGVGGEKLFF.

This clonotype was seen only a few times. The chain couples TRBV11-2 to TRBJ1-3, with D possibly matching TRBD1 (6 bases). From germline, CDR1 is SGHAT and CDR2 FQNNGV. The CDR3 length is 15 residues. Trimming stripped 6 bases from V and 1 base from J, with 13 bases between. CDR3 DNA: TGTGCCAGCAGTCCGGGGGCGACATCTGGAAACACCATATATTTT. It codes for CASSPGATSGNTIYF. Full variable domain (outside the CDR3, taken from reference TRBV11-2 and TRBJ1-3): EAGVAQSPRYKIIEKRQSVAFWCNPISGHATLYWYQQILGQGPKLLIQFQNNGVVDDSQLPKDRFSAERLKGVDSTLKIQPAKLEDSAVYLCASSPGATSGNTIYFGEGSWLTVV.

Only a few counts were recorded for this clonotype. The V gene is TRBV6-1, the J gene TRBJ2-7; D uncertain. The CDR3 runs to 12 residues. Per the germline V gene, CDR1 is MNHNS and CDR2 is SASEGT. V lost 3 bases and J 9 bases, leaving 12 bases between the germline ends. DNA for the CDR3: TGTGCCAGCAGTGATCCGGCGCCTTGGCAGTACTTC. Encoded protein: CASSDPAPWQYF.

The CDR3 DNA is TGTGCCAGCAGCAAGACAGGGACCACAGATACGCAGTATTTT. Its protein product is CASSKTGTTDTQYF. V gene TRBV5-4 combines with J gene TRBJ2-3; TRBD1 matches 7 bases. Germline CDR1 reads SGHNT; CDR2 reads YYREEE (reference sequence). The CDR3 length is 14 residues. V shed 4 bases, J shed 2 bases, and the junction held 4 bases outside the gene matches.

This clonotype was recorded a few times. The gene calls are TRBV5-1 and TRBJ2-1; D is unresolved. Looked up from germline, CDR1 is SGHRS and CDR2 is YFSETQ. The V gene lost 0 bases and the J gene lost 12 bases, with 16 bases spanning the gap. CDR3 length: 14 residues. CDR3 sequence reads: CASSLAFAPQGQFF. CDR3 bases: TGCGCCAGCAGCTTGGCCTTCGCCCCCCAAGGGCAGTTCTTC.

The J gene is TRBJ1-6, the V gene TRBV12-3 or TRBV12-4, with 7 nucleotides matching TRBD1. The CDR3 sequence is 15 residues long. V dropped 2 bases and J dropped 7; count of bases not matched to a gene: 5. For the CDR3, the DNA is TGTGCCAGCAGTTTAAAGGGGGCGAGGAATTCACCCCTCCACTTT. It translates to CASSLKGARNSPLHF.

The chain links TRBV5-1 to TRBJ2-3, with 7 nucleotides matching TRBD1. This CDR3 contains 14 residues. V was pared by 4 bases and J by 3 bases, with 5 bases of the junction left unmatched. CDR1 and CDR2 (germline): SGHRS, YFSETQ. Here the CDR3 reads CASSKGQRTDTQYF. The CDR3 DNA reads TGCGCCAGCAGCAAGGGACAGAGGACAGATACGCAGTATTTT.

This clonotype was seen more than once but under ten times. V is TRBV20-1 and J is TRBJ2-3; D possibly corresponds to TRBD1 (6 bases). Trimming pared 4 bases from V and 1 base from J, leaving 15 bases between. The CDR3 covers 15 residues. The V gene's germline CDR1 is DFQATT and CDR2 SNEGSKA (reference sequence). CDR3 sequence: CSATYRERGTDTQYF. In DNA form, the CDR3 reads TGCAGTGCTACCTACAGGGAAAGGGGCACAGATACGCAGTATTTT.

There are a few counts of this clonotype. The CDR3 nucleotides are TGTGCCATCAGTGACGGACAGGGAATCTCCTCTGGGGCCAACGTCCTGACTTTC. It yields the protein CAISDGQGISSGANVLTF. The chain joins TRBV10-3 to TRBJ2-6; 8 bases fit TRBD1. Germline lookup yields CDR1 ENHRY and CDR2 SYGVKD. V lost 3 bases to trimming and J lost 0 bases; unmatched junction nucleotides: 7. This CDR3 region has 18 residues.

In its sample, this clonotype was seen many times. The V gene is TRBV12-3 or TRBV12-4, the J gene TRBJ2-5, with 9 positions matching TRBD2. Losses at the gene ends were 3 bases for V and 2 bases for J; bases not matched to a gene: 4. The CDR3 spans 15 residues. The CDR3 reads CASSFLAGRQETQYF. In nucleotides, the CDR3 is TGTGCCAGCAGTTTTCTAGCGGGACGACAAGAGACCCAGTACTTC.

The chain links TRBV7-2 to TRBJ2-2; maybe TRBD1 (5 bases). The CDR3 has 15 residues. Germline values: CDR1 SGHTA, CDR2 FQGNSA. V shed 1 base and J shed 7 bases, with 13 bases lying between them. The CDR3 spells CASSLGAGYNGELFF. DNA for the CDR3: TGTGCCAGCAGCTTAGGGGCAGGGTACAACGGGGAGCTGTTTTTT. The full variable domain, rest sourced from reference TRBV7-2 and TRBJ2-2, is GAGVSQSPSNKVTEKGKDVELRCDPISGHTALYWYRQSLGQGLEFLIYFQGNSAPDKSGLPSDRFSAERTGGSVSTLTIQRTQQEDSAVYLCASSLGAGYNGELFFGEGSRLTVL.

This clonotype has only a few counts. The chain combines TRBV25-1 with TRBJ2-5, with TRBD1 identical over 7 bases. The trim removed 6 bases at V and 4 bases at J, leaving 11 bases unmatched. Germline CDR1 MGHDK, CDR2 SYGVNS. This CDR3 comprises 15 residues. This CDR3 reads CASSEPQGKGETQYF. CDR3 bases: TGTGCCAGCAGCGAGCCACAGGGGAAAGGAGAGACCCAGTACTTC.

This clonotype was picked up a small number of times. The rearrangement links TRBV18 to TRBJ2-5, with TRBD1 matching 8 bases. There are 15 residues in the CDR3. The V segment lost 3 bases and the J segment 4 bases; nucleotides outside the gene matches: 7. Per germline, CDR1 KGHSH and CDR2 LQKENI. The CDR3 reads CASSPGQGVGETQYF. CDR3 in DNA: TGTGCCAGCTCACCCGGACAGGGAGTAGGAGAGACCCAGTACTTC.

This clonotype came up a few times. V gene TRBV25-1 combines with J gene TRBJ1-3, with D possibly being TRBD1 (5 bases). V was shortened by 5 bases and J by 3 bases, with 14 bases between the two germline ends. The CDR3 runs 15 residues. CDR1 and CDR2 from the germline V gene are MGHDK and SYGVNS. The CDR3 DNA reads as TGTGCCAGCAGTACCTCGACAGAACTTGGAAACACCATATATTTT. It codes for CASSTSTELGNTIYF.

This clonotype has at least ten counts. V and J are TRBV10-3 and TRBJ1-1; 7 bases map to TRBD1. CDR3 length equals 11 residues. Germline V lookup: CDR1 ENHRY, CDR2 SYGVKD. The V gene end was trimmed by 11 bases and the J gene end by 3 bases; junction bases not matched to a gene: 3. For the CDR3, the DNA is TGTGCCTCCCAGGGGGACACTGAAGCTTTCTTT. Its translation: CASQGDTEAFF.

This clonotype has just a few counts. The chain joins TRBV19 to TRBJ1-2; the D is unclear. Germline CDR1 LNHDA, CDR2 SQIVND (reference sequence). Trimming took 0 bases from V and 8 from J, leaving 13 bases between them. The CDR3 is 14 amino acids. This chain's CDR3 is CASSIETNIGGYTF. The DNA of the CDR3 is TGTGCCAGTAGTATAGAAACAAACATCGGCGGCTACACCTTC.

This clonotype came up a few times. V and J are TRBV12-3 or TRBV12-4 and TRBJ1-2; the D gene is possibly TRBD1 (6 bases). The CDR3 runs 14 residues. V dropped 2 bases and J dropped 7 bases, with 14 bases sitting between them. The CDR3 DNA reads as TGTGCCAGCAGTTTATTGATCGAGGGGGGTGGCTACACCTTC. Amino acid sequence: CASSLLIEGGGYTF.

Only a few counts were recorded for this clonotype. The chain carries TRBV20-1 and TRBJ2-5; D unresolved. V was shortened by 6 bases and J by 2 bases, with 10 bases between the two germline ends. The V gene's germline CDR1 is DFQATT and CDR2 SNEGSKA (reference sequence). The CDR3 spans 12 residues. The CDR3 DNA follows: TGCAGTGCAAGGGCCCGACAAGAGACCCAGTACTTC. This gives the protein CSARARQETQYF.

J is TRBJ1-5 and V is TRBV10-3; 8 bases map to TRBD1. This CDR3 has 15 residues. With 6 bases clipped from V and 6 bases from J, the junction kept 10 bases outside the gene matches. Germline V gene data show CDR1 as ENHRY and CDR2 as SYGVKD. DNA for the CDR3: TGTGCCATCAGCGAGGACAGGGCCAATGGTCAGCCCCAGCATTTT. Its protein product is CAISEDRANGQPQHF.